This is a list of T cell receptor beta chains from one sample in a study of blood T cell repertoires in COVID-19. The table came from immunoSEQ multiplex PCR; TCRdb's copy has only in-frame clones and leaves some out. The sample lists approximately 30,000 clones, 76% occurring once. Sequencing input: peripheral blood. The source is a man between 65 and 85 years old with acute or convalescent COVID-19. The CDR3 runs from the conserved cysteine through the conserved F or W. A D gene is named only where the DNA matches it firmly. Only part of the rows carry a size: once, few, many, or a class if the clone is expanded.

>TRBV30|15|few|TRBJ1-4|.
CAWGRGQINNEKLFF
TGTGCCTGGGGACGGGGACAAATCAACAATGAAAAACTGTTTTTT
>TRBV5-8|15|.|TRBJ1-5|TRBD1
CASSEGQGGNQPQHF
TGTGCCAGCAGCGAGGGACAGGGTGGGAATCAGCCCCAGCATTTT
>TRBV5-5|15|few|TRBJ1-3|TRBD1
CASSFSDRAGNTIYF
TGTGCCAGCAGCTTCAGTGACAGGGCTGGAAACACCATATATTTT
>TRBV7-3|16|.|TRBJ2-2|.
CASSLYSGLKTGELFF
TGTGCCAGCAGCTTATATTCGGGACTCAAAACCGGGGAGCTGTTTTTT
>TRBV7-9|17|many|TRBJ2-6|.
CASSLSTVSSGANVLTF
TGTGCCAGCAGCTTATCTACAGTAAGCTCTGGGGCCAACGTCCTGACTTTC
>TRBV6-5|11|.|TRBJ1-1|.
CAARVGAGAFF
TGTGCCGCCAGAGTAGGGGCCGGAGCTTTCTTT
>TRBV2|11|.|TRBJ2-7|.
CASSGAYEQYF
TGTGCCAGCAGCGGTGCCTACGAGCAGTACTTC
>TRBV11-1|14|.|TRBJ2-7|.
CASSLVGWSYEQYF
TGTGCCAGCAGCTTAGTGGGCTGGTCCTACGAGCAGTACTTC
>TRBV19|18|.|TRBJ2-1|TRBD2
CASSIAPPGAGGYNEQFF
TGTGCCAGTAGTATAGCCCCTCCTGGGGCGGGAGGGTACAATGAGCAGTTCTTC
>TRBV13|14|.|TRBJ2-7|.
CASSTDQGFNEQYF
TGTGCCAGCAGCACCGACCAGGGATTCAACGAGCAGTACTTC